Listed below are T cell receptor beta chains from one sample, sequenced in a study of T cells after yellow fever vaccination. Each CDR3 protein is one row after TCRdb ran MiXCR on the 5' RACE reads. The sample shows 200,000 to 300,000 distinct CDR3 sequences, roughly 13% of them seen only once. Source: CD4+ T cells sorted from PBMCs, taken 45 days after the yellow fever booster vaccination. These receptors were obtained from a man aged 30-40 years who received the YFV17D yellow fever vaccine. Both conserved end residues are part of each CDR3. The D gene is left open where the match is weak. A row's size may be missing; if present it is once, few, many or a size class.

d_call clone_size j_call v_call cdr3_aa cdr3_nt
NA NA TRBJ1-5 TRBV2 CASSAPVRGPQHF TGTGCCAGCAGTGCGCCGGTCCGGGGGCCCCAGCATTTT
NA few TRBJ2-7 TRBV21-1 CASSKVSRAGQYF TGTGCCAGCAGCAAAGTCAGCAGGGCCGGGCAGTACTTC
NA NA TRBJ2-7 TRBV29-1 CSGQTGIYEQYF TGCAGCGGACAGACAGGAATCTACGAGCAGTACTTC
TRBD1 NA TRBJ2-7 TRBV10-2 CASRSGQATYEQYF TGCGCCAGCAGGTCGGGACAGGCCACCTACGAGCAGTACTTC
NA NA TRBJ2-7 TRBV28 CASSSIYGGGVVYEQYF TGTGCCAGCAGTTCGATATATGGTGGGGGAGTAGTCTACGAGCAGTACTTC
NA NA TRBJ2-3 TRBV12-3/TRBV12-4 CASSLNSGTPYTDTQYF TGTGCCAGCAGTCTCAACTCCGGGACCCCGTACACAGATACGCAGTATTTT
TRBD2 once TRBJ2-7 TRBV6-4 CASRIPGTSVNEQYF TGTGCCAGCAGAATCCCCGGGACTAGCGTGAACGAGCAGTACTTC
NA many TRBJ2-6 TRBV12-3/TRBV12-4 CASSFLAGSGANVLTF TGTGCCAGCAGTTTCCTGGCGGGCTCTGGGGCCAACGTCCTGACTTTC
NA NA TRBJ1-4 TRBV29-1 CSVEPGRGKLFF TGCAGCGTTGAACCAGGTCGAGGAAAACTGTTTTTT
NA many TRBJ2-3 TRBV10-1 CASSKGPSTDTQYF TGCGCCAGCAGTAAGGGGCCGAGCACAGATACGCAGTATTTT
NA few TRBJ2-7 TRBV7-9 CASSFHGTTRAYEQYF TGTGCCAGCAGCTTCCACGGGACAACCAGAGCCTACGAGCAGTACTTC
NA few TRBJ2-3 TRBV28 CASGEASTDTQYF TGTGCCAGCGGAGAGGCCAGCACAGATACGCAGTATTTT
TRBD2 NA TRBJ2-1 TRBV3-1 CASSQRLAGGGIYNEQFF TGTGCCAGCAGCCAAAGGCTAGCGGGAGGAGGGATCTACAATGAGCAGTTCTTC
NA few TRBJ1-1 TRBV21-1 CASSKDTGLKAFF TGTGCCAGCAGCAAAGATACAGGGCTTAAGGCTTTCTTT
TRBD1 few TRBJ2-2 TRBV29-1 CSVTPGGFETGELFF TGCAGCGTTACACCAGGGGGTTTCGAAACCGGGGAGCTGTTTTTT
TRBD2 NA TRBJ2-1 TRBV7-2 CASSLLRSAGANEQFF TGTGCCAGCAGCTTACTTCGGTCGGCGGGAGCCAATGAGCAGTTCTTC
TRBD2 few TRBJ2-5 TRBV11-2 CASSPRLKGTSGRRWSETQYF TGTGCCAGCAGCCCCCGCCTAAAGGGGACTAGCGGGAGGAGATGGTCAGAGACCCAGTACTTC
NA NA TRBJ1-1 TRBV6-1 CASTNSGGTEAFF TGTGCCAGCACCAATTCGGGAGGGACTGAAGCTTTCTTT
TRBD2 few TRBJ2-4 TRBV4-3 CASSHQTGGAKNIQYF TGCGCCAGCAGCCACCAAACCGGGGGGGCCAAAAACATTCAGTACTTC
TRBD2 NA TRBJ2-1 TRBV18 CARSPQVSGSLFSYNEQFF TGTGCCAGATCACCACAGGTTAGCGGGAGTCTATTCTCCTACAATGAGCAGTTCTTC
NA NA TRBJ2-7 TRBV12-3/TRBV12-4 CASSLLVGVGRLYEQYF TGTGCCAGCAGTTTACTCGTGGGTGTGGGCAGACTCTACGAGCAGTACTTC
TRBD2 NA TRBJ2-1 TRBV5-8 CASSAHLGGNNEQFF TGTGCCAGCAGCGCGCACCTGGGGGGGAACAATGAGCAGTTCTTC
NA few TRBJ2-1 TRBV7-2 CASSLLSGGNYNEQFF TGTGCCAGCAGCTTACTTTCAGGTGGGAATTACAATGAGCAGTTCTTC
TRBD2 few TRBJ2-7 TRBV7-2 CASSLLADEQYF TGTGCCAGCAGTCTTCTAGCGGACGAGCAGTACTTC
NA many TRBJ2-1 TRBV29-1 CSSSGAAYNEQFF TGCAGCTCATCAGGGGCCGCCTACAATGAGCAGTTCTTC
NA NA TRBJ1-6 TRBV21-1 CASRSPKTGTGKSRSNSPLHF TGTGCCAGCAGGTCTCCCAAGACGGGGACAGGGAAATCTCGGTCCAATTCACCCCTCCACTTT
TRBD2 few TRBJ2-5 TRBV5-1 CASSLEASGKGETQYF TGCGCCAGCAGCTTGGAGGCTAGCGGGAAGGGGGAGACCCAGTACTTC
TRBD1 few TRBJ1-2 TRBV6-6 CASSRQGRYGYTF TGTGCCAGCAGCAGACAGGGTCGGTATGGCTACACCTTC
NA few TRBJ2-2 TRBV7-8 CASSLEGVGTGELFF TGTGCCAGCAGCTTAGAGGGTGTCGGAACCGGGGAGCTGTTTTTT
NA NA TRBJ2-3 TRBV7-6 CASSLAFGERDTQYF TGTGCCAGCAGCTTAGCCTTTGGGGAACGGGATACGCAGTATTTT
NA many TRBJ2-1 TRBV9 CASSVGSGPYNEQFF TGTGCCAGCAGCGTAGGAAGCGGGCCCTACAATGAGCAGTTCTTC
NA NA TRBJ2-7 TRBV18 CASSPTPDYEQYF TGTGCCAGCTCACCAACCCCGGACTACGAGCAGTACTTC
TRBD2 NA TRBJ2-3 TRBV6-1 CASTSRLAGDRDTQYF TGTGCCAGCACCTCCCGACTAGCGGGAGATCGGGATACGCAGTATTTT
NA NA TRBJ2-7 TRBV5-1 CASSGRDTGSYEQYF TGCGCCAGCAGCGGCCGGGACACGGGCTCCTACGAGCAGTACTTC
NA few TRBJ1-3 TRBV7-2 CASSMGRPGSGNTIYF TGTGCCAGCAGCATGGGACGGCCCGGCTCTGGAAACACCATATATTTT
TRBD1 few TRBJ1-5 TRBV30 CAWSGTGRILQHF TGTGCCTGGAGCGGGACAGGGAGAATCCTCCAGCATTTT
NA few TRBJ2-1 TRBV28 CATDLAGPSSYNEQFF TGTGCCACCGACCTTGCCGGTCCCAGCTCCTACAATGAGCAGTTCTTC
NA few TRBJ2-6 TRBV9 CASSVTGSSGANVLTF TGTGCCAGCAGCGTAACGGGGAGCTCTGGGGCCAACGTCCTGACTTTC
NA few TRBJ2-5 TRBV11-2 CASSLGSGRGETQYF TGTGCCAGCAGCTTAGGATCGGGAAGGGGAGAGACCCAGTACTTC
TRBD2 few TRBJ2-3 TRBV24-1 CATSDMGLAGLTDTQYF TGTGCCACCAGTGATATGGGACTAGCGGGACTCACAGATACGCAGTATTTT
NA NA TRBJ2-2 TRBV20-1 CSAPRRPSSNTGELFF TGCAGTGCTCCCAGGAGACCCTCCTCGAACACCGGGGAGCTGTTTTTT
TRBD1 few TRBJ2-7 TRBV5-1 CASSQTGGPSYEQYF TGCGCCAGCAGTCAAACAGGGGGCCCCTCCTACGAGCAGTACTTC
NA few TRBJ2-3 TRBV7-8 CASSTRQRYTDTQYF TGTGCCAGCAGCACGCGACAGAGATACACAGATACGCAGTATTTT
NA NA TRBJ2-1 TRBV3-1 CASSLNPGTWTSRSYNEQFF TGTGCCAGCAGCCTCAACCCCGGGACTTGGACATCTCGCTCCTACAATGAGCAGTTCTTC
TRBD1 few TRBJ2-1 TRBV5-6 CASTYQGAWGNEQFF TGTGCCAGCACGTACCAGGGGGCTTGGGGAAATGAGCAGTTCTTC
NA many TRBJ2-5 TRBV7-6 CASSLISSKETQYF TGTGCCAGCAGCTTAATCTCTAGCAAAGAGACCCAGTACTTC
NA NA TRBJ2-5 TRBV12-3/TRBV12-4 CASGKSWEETQYF TGTGCCAGCGGTAAAAGTTGGGAAGAGACCCAGTACTTC
NA few TRBJ2-1 TRBV20-1 CSAKRAGGILNEQFF TGCAGTGCAAAGAGGGCAGGGGGGATACTCAATGAGCAGTTCTTC
TRBD2 many TRBJ2-7 TRBV29-1 CSASAGGPYEQYF TGCAGCGCATCAGCGGGAGGGCCGTACGAGCAGTACTTC
NA once TRBJ2-3 TRBV28 CASSSAEDTQYF TGTGCCAGCAGTTCGGCGGAAGATACGCAGTATTTT